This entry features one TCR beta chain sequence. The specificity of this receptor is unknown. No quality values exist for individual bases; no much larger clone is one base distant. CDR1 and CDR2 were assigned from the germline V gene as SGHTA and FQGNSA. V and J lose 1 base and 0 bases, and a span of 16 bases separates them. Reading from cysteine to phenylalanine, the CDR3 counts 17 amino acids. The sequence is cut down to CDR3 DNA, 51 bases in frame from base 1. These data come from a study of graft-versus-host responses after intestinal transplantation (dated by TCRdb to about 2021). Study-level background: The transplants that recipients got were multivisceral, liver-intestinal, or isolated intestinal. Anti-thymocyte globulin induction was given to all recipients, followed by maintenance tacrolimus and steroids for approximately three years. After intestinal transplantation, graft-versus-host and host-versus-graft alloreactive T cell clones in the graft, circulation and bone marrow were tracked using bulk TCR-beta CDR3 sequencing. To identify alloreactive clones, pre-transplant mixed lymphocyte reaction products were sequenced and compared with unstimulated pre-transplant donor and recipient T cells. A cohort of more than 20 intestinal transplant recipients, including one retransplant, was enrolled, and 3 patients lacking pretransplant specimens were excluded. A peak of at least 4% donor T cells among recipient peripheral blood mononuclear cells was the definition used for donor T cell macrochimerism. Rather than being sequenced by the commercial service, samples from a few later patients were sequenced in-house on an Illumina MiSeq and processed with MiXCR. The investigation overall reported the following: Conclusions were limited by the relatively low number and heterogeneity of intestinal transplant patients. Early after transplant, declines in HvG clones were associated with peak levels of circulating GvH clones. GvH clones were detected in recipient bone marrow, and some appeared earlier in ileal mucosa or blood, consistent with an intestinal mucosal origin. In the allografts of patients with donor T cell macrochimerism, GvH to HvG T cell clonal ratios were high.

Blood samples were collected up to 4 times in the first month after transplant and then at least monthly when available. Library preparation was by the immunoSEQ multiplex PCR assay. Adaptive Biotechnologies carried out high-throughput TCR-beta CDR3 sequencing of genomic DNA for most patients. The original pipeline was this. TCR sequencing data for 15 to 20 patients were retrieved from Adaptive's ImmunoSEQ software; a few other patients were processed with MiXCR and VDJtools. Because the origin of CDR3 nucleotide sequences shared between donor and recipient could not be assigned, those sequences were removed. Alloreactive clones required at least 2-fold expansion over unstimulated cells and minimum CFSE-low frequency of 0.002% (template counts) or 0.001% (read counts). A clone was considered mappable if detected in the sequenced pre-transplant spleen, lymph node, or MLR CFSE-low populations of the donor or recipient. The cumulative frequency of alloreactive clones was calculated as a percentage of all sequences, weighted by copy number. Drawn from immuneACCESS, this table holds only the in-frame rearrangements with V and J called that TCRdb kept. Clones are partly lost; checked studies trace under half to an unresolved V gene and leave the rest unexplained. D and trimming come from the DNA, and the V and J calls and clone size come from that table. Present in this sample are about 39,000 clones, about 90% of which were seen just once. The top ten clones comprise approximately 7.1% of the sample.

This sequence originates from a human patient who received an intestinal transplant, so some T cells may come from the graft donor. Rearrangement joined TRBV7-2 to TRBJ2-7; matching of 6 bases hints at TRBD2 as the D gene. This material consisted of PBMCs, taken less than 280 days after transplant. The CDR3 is CASSLVGGAGFSYEQYF. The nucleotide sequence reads TGTGCCAGCAGCTTAGTCGGGGGTGCTGGGTTCTCCTACGAGCAGTACTTC.